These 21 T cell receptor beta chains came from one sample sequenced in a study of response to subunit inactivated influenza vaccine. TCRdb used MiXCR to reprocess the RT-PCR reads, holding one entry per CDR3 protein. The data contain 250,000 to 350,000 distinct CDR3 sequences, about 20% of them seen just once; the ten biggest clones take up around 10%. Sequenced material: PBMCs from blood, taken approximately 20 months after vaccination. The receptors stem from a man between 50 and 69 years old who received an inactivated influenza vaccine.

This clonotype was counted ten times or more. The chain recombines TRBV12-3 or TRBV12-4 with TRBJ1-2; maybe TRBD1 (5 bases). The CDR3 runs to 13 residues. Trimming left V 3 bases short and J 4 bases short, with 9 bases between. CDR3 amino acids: CASSLRGGYGYTF. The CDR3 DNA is TGTGCCAGCAGTTTGAGGGGCGGCTATGGCTACACCTTC.

The CDR3 nucleotides are TGTGCCAGCAGTCCCCGGACAGGGGAGGGGAAGCCCCAGCATTTT. Encoded protein: CASSPRTGEGKPQHF. The V call is TRBV12-3 or TRBV12-4, the J call TRBJ1-5; 9 bases agree with TRBD1. This CDR3 is 15 amino acids long. J was trimmed by 8 bases and V by 5 bases; bases with no gene match: 10.

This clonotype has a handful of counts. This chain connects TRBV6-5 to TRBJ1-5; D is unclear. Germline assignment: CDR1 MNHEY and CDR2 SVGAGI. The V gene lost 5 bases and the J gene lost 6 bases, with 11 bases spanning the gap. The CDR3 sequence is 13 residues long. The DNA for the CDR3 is TGTGCCAGCAGTAACCAGCGATTTCAGCCCCAGCATTTT. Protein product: CASSNQRFQPQHF.

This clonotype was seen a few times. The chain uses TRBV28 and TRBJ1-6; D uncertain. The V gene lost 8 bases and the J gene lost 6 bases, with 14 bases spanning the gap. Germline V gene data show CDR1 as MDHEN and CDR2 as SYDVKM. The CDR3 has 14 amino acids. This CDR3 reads CASCEGTPNSPLHF. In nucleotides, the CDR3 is TGTGCCAGCTGCGAGGGAACTCCTAATTCACCCCTCCACTTT.

For the CDR3, the DNA is TGCAGCGTTGATAACGGCCCCCAAGAGACCCAGTACTTC. Amino acid sequence: CSVDNGPQETQYF. The V and J genes are TRBV29-1 and TRBJ2-5; no clear D. Between the trimmed V and J ends, which lost 3 bases and 1 base, there was a span of 9 bases. Per germline, CDR1 SQVTM and CDR2 ANQGSEA. The CDR3 is made up of 13 amino acids.

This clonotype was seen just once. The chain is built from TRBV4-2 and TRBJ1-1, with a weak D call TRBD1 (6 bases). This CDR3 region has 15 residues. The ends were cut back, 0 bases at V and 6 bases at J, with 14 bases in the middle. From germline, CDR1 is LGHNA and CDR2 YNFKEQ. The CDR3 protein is CASSQEGASAAEAFF. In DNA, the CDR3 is TGTGCCAGCAGCCAAGAGGGGGCCTCGGCCGCTGAAGCTTTCTTT.

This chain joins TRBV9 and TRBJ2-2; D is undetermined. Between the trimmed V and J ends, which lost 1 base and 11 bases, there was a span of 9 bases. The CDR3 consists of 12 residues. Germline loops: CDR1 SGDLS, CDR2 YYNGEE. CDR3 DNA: TGTGCCAGCAGCGTATCGTCTACCGAGCTGTTTTTT. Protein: CASSVSSTELFF.

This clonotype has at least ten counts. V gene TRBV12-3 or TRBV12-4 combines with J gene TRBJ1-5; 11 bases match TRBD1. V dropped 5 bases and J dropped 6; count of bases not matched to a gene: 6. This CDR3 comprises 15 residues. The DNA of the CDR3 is TGTGCCAGCAGTGCACAGGACAGGGGGCTTCAGCCCCAGCATTTT. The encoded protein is CASSAQDRGLQPQHF.

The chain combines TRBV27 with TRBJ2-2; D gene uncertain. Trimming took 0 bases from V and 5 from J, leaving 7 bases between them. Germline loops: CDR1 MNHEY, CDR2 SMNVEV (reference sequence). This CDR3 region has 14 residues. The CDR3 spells CASSLSGWTGELFF. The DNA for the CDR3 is TGTGCCAGCAGTTTATCAGGGTGGACCGGGGAGCTGTTTTTT.

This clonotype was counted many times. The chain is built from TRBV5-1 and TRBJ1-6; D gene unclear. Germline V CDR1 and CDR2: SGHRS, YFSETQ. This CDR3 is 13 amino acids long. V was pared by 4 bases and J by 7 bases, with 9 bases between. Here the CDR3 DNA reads TGCGCCAGCAGCGCGACGGGGAATTCACCCCTCCACTTT. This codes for CASSATGNSPLHF. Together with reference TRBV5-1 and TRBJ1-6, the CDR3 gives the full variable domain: KAGVTQTPRYLIKTRGQQVTLSCSPISGHRSVSWYQQTPGQGLQFLFEYFSETQRNKGNFPGRFSGRQFSNSRSEMNVSTLELGDSALYLCASSATGNSPLHFGNGTRLTVT.

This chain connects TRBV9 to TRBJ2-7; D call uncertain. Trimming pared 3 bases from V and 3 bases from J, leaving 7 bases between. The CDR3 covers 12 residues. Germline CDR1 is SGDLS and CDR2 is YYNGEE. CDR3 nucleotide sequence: TGTGCCAGCAGCGGACCCAGCTACGAGCAGTACTTC. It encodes CASSGPSYEQYF.

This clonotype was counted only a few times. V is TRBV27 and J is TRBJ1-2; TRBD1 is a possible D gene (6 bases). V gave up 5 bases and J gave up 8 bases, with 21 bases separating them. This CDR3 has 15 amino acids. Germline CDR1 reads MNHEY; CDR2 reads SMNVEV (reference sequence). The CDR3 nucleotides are TGTGCCAGCAGTCAAGAGGGGGGTTCTATGCGGGGCTACACCTTC. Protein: CASSQEGGSMRGYTF.

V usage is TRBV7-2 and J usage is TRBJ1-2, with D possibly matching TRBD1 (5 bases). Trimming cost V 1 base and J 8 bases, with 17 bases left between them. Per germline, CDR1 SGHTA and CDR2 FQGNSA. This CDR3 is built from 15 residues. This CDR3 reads CASSLGVGRGMGYTF. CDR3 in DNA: TGTGCCAGCAGCTTAGGGGTAGGGCGGGGCATGGGCTACACCTTC.

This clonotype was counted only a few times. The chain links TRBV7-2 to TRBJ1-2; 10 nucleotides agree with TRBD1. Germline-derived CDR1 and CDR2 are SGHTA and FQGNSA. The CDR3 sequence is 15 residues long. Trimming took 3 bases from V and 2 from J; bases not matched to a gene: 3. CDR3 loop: CASSFDRGRNYGYTF. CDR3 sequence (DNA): TGTGCCAGCAGCTTCGACAGGGGGCGCAACTATGGCTACACCTTC.

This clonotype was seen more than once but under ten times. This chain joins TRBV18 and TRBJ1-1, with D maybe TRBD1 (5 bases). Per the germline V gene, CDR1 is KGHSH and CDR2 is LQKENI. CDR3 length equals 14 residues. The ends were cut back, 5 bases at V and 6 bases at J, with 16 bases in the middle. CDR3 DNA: TGTGCCAGCTCAACAGGTCCCCCTACGGCTGAAGCTTTCTTT. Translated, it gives CASSTGPPTAEAFF.

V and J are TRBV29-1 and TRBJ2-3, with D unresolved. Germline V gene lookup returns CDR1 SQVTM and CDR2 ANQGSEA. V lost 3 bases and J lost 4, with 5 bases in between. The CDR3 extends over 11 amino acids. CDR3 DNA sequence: TGCAGCGTTGACGGGTCAGATACGCAGTATTTT. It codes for CSVDGSDTQYF.

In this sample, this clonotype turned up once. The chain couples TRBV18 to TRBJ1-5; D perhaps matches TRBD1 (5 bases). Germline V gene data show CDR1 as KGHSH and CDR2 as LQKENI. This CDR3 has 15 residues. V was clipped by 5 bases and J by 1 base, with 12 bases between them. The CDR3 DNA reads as TGTGCCAGCTCAGAGGGGCGCGGGAGCAATCAGCCCCAGCATTTT. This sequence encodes CASSEGRGSNQPQHF.

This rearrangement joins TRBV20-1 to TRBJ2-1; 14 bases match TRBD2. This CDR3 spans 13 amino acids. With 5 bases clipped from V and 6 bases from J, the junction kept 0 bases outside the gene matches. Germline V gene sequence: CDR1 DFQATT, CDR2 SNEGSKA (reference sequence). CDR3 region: CSAGLAGGNEQFF. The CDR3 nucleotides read TGCAGTGCTGGACTAGCGGGAGGCAATGAGCAGTTCTTC.

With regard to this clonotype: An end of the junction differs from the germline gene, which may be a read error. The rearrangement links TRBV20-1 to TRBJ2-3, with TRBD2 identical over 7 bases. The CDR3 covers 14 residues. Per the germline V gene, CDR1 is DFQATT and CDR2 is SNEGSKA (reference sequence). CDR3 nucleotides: TGCAGTGCCAACAAGGGCGGGAGCGCAGATGCGCAGTATTTT. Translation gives CSANKGGSADAQYF.

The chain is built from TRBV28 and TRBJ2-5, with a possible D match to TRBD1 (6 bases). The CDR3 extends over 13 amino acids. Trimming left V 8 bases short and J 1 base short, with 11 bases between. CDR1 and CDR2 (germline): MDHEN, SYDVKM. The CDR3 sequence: CASFGQPQETQYF. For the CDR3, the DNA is TGTGCCAGCTTCGGACAGCCCCAAGAGACCCAGTACTTC.

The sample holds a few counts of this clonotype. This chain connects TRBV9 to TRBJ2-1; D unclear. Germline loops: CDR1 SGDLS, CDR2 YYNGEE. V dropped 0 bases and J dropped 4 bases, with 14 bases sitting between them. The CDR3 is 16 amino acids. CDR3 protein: CASSVGAAVTYNEQFF. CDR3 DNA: TGTGCCAGCAGCGTAGGAGCCGCGGTTACGTACAATGAGCAGTTCTTC.